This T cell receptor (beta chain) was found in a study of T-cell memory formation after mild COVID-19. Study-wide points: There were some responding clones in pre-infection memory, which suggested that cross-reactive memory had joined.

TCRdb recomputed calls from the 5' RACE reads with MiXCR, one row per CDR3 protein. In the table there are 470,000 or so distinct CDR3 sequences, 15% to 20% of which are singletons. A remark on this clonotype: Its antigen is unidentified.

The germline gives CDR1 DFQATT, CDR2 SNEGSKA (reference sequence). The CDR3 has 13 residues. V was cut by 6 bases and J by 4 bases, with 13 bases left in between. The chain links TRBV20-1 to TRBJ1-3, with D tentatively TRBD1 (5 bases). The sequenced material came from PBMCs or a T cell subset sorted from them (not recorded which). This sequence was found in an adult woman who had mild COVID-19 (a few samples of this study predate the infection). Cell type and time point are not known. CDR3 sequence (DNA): TGCAGTGCCGGGACCTCTCTAGGAAACACCATATATTTT. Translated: CSAGTSLGNTIYF.